This TCR beta chain comes out of a study of blood T cell repertoires in COVID-19. Background on the study: Collection of acute and convalescent COVID-19 samples took place in the United States, Italy and Spain. Sources were T cells, B-cell-depleted T cells, or PBMCs; the material itself was cDNA or gDNA.

The V gene's germline CDR1 is MNHEY and CDR2 SMNVEV (reference sequence). This CDR3 region has 15 residues. The ends lost 1 base at V and 5 bases at J; junction bases unmatched: 5. How the authors handled the data: Scientists estimated how many nucleated cells there were by amplifying reference gene primers. Profiled with immunoSEQ multiplex PCR; TCRdb holds only in-frame clones, not every one. The D gene and trimming were derived from the DNA, and the V and J assignments and clone size from that table. The table lists over 35,000 clones, roughly nine tenths of them singletons. The sequenced sample was peripheral blood. The clonotype originates from a man aged 50-59 years with active COVID-19. The rearrangement links TRBV27 to TRBJ2-7, with 10 bases that match TRBD2. The CDR3 region has the DNA TGTGCCAGCAGTTTATTTCCTAGCGGGAGTCACGAGCAGTACTTC. This codes for CASSLFPSGSHEQYF.